This T cell receptor (beta chain) was identified in a study of Ad26.COV2.S vaccination and SARS-CoV-2 variants. General study results and limits: Participants in the vaccine arm had higher spike-specific TCR breadth; placebo recipients had lower.

Produced via immunoSEQ multiplex PCR; TCRdb's table is partial and in-frame only. The data show around 250,000 clones, roughly 85% seen once. As regards this clone: No antigen is known for it.

Noted treatment: some 19 received Ad26.COV2.S at low or high dose, single or two shots; roughly 5 received placebo; per-sample allocation not given. Each sample was drawn 63 days after the first injection (of vaccine or placebo). The trim removed 5 bases at V and 0 bases at J, leaving 7 bases unmatched. Germline V CDR1 and CDR2: LNHDA, SQIVND (reference sequence). CDR3 length: 16 residues. This chain links TRBV19 with TRBJ1-5; 7 positions agree with TRBD1. The material was peripheral blood, obtained in a trial of Ad26.COV2.S vaccine versus placebo. This receptor was identified in a person aged 18 to 65 who received the Ad26.COV2.S COVID-19 vaccine or a placebo. CDR3 DNA sequence: TGTGCCAGTAGTTTACAGGGGTCTTATAGCAATCAGCCCCAGCATTTT. Its translation: CASSLQGSYSNQPQHF. The entire variable domain, with the rest obtained from reference TRBV19 and TRBJ1-5, is as follows: DGGITQSPKYLFRKEGQNVTLSCEQNLNHDAMYWYRQDPGQGLRLIYYSQIVNDFQKGDIAEGYSVSREKKESFPLTVTSAQKNPTAFYLCASSLQGSYSNQPQHFGDGTRLSIL.